The clone carrying this TCR beta chain has just one count. Its antigen is unidentified. These data belong to a study of shared clonotypes between healthy human individuals. Whole-study findings and limits: Of the naive CD4 clonotypes, around 4.7% were shared across several donors. Even with large depth, rarefaction showed that sorted-subset sequencing was incomplete.

In the original workflow: Junction-only immunoSEQ sequences carried no quality scores, so filtering differed. Clones were sequenced by immunoSEQ multiplex PCR, and TCRdb holds only the in-frame ones, with some missing. That table gives V, J and clone size, and the DNA gave D and trimming. The sample yields millions of clones, 90% to 95% seen once. All donors were healthy HIV-negative adults lacking recent acute infections or vaccinations. CDR3 length: 15 residues. The germline V gene encodes CDR1 MNHNY and CDR2 SVGAGI (reference sequence). V was pared by 4 bases and J by 9 bases, with 9 bases of the junction left unmatched.

Sequencing input: naive CD4+ T cells sorted from blood. Subset reported: CD45RA+ positively selected. The rearrangement joins TRBV6-6 to TRBJ2-1; 10 bases agree with TRBD1. The origin of this receptor is a man younger than 35 in good health. In nucleotides, the CDR3 is TGTGCCAGCAGTTTAGCGCCGGGACAGGGGTCTGAGCAGTTCTTC. Protein sequence: CASSLAPGQGSEQFF.